This entry lists 10 T cell receptor beta chains sequenced from one sample in a study of T cell responses to AZD1222 COVID-19 vaccine. Clones were read by immunoSEQ multiplex PCR, and TCRdb kept only the in-frame ones, dropping some. This sample has more than 150,000 clones; over 70% occur once, and the top ten carry roughly 9.7%. Sample: peripheral blood, taken 28 days after the second AZD1222 dose. The receptors stem from an adult who received the AZD1222 COVID-19 vaccine.

The V call is TRBV11-2, the J call TRBJ2-7; 12 positions match TRBD2. The V segment lost 2 bases and the J segment 0 bases; nucleotides outside the gene matches: 5. Germline assignment: CDR1 SGHAT and CDR2 FQNNGV. This CDR3 is built from 17 residues. The DNA for the CDR3 is TGTGCCAGCAGCTTATGGACTAGCGGGATCAGCTCCTACGAGCAGTACTTC. The encoded protein is CASSLWTSGISSYEQYF.

There are a few counts of this clone. The chain has TRBV12-3 or TRBV12-4 and TRBJ1-1; 7 nucleotides align to TRBD1. V trimming: 10 bases; J trimming: 4 bases; junction bases outside the gene matches: 6. The CDR3 consists of 12 residues. The CDR3 DNA follows: TGTGCCACAACAGGGGAGAGCACTGAAGCTTTCTTT. Translated, it gives CATTGESTEAFF.

The genes are TRBV5-5 and TRBJ1-3; no firm D call. CDR3 size: 17 residues. Germline V gene lookup returns CDR1 SGHKS and CDR2 YYEKEE (reference sequence). V was trimmed by 4 bases and J by 0 bases, leaving 17 bases between them. The CDR3 loop reads CASSPSVLMSSGNTIYF. In DNA form, the CDR3 reads TGTGCCAGCAGCCCTTCGGTACTCATGAGCTCTGGAAACACCATATATTTT.

The chain employs TRBV6-1 and TRBJ2-2; 8 bases line up with TRBD2. V trimming: 4 bases; J trimming: 4 bases; junction bases outside the gene matches: 8. The CDR3 covers 16 residues. Germline assignment: CDR1 MNHNS and CDR2 SASEGT. CDR3 nucleotides: TGTGCCAGCAGTGGGAGCCTAGCGGGTGGCACCGGGGAGCTGTTTTTT. This codes for CASSGSLAGGTGELFF.

The J gene is TRBJ1-5, the V gene TRBV19; D not resolved. The germline V gene has CDR1 LNHDA and CDR2 SQIVND (reference sequence). The CDR3 loop spans 14 amino acids. Deletions cut 10 bases from V and 0 bases from J, with 13 bases between. CDR3 coding DNA: TGTGCCACCAACCCGGGTTATAGCAATCAGCCCCAGCATTTT. Its protein is CATNPGYSNQPQHF.

The sample holds one count of this clone. V usage is TRBV11-2 and J usage is TRBJ2-7; 10 bases are a match to TRBD2. Losses at the gene ends were 5 bases for V and 6 bases for J; bases not matched to a gene: 7. Germline loops: CDR1 SGHAT, CDR2 FQNNGV. This CDR3 has 14 residues. DNA of the CDR3: TGTGCCAGCAGCATGCTAGCGGGAGTCTCCGAGCAGTACTTC. Encoded protein: CASSMLAGVSEQYF.

This chain connects TRBV28 to TRBJ1-3; D is unresolved. From germline, CDR1 is MDHEN and CDR2 SYDVKM. CDR3 length: 14 residues. The ends were cut back, 6 bases at V and 0 bases at J, with 9 bases in the middle. In DNA form, the CDR3 reads TGTGCCAGCAGACGACCGAGCTCTGGAAACACCATATATTTT. Its protein is CASRRPSSGNTIYF.

The chain joins TRBV28 to TRBJ1-5; unclear D gene. The germline V and J ends were trimmed by 4 bases and 11 bases, with 9 bases remaining between them. This CDR3 has 11 residues. Germline CDR1 is MDHEN and CDR2 is SYDVKM. CDR3 protein: CASSSAGAQHF. DNA for the CDR3: TGTGCCAGCAGTTCCGCCGGAGCCCAGCATTTT.

The chain has TRBV27 and TRBJ1-4, with 7 bases aligning to TRBD1. Germline-derived CDR1 and CDR2 are MNHEY and SMNVEV (reference sequence). Trimming at V came to 7 bases and at J to 6 bases, leaving 2 bases not matched to a gene. CDR3 length equals 12 residues. The CDR3 nucleotides are TGTGCCAGCAAGACAGGGTATGAAAAACTGTTTTTT. This sequence encodes CASKTGYEKLFF.

The chain employs TRBV11-2 and TRBJ2-1; 15 bases match TRBD2. The CDR3 loop spans 15 amino acids. V lost 5 bases to trimming and J lost 7 bases; unmatched junction nucleotides: 3. Germline V lookup: CDR1 SGHAT, CDR2 FQNNGV. CDR3 nucleotide sequence: TGTGCCAGCAGCAAAGGGACTAGCGGGAGGAATGAGCAGTTCTTC. The encoded protein is CASSKGTSGRNEQFF.